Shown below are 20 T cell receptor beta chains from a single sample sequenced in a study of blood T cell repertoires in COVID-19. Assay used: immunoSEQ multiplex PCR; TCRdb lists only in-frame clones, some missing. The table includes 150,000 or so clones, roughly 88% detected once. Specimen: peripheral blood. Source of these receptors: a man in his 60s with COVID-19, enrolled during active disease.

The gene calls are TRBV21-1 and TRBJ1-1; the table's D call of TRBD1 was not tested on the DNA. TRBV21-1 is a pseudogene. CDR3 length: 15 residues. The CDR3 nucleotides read TGTGCCAGCAGCAACCGTATGTCAGGGTCCATCGGTGCTTTCTTT. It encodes CASSNRMSGSIGAFF.

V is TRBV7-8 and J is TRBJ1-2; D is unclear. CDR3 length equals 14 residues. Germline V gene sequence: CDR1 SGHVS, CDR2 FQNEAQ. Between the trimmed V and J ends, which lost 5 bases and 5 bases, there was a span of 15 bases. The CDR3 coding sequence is TGTGCCAGCAGCCCGCGGTCCTTCGGGTATGGCTACACCTTC. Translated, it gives CASSPRSFGYGYTF.

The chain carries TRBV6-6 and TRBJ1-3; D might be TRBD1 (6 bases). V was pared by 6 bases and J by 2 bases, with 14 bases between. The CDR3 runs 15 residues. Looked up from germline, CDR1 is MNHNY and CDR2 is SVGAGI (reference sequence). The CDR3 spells CASSDTGGPGNTIYF. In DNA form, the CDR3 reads TGTGCCAGCAGCGACACCGGGGGGCCTGGAAACACCATATATTTT.

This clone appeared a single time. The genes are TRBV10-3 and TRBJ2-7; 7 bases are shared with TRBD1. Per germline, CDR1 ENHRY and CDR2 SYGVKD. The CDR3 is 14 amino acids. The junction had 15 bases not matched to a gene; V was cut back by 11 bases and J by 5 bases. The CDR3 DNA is TGTGCCGCCAGATCCGGGACAGAAACCGACGAGCAGTACTTC. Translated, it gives CAARSGTETDEQYF.

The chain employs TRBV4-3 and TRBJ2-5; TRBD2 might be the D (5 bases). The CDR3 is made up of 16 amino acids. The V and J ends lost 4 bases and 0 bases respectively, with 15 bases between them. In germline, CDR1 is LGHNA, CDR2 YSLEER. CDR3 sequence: CASSRRAPADQETQYF. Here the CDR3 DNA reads TGCGCCAGCAGCCGTAGGGCCCCAGCGGACCAAGAGACCCAGTACTTC.

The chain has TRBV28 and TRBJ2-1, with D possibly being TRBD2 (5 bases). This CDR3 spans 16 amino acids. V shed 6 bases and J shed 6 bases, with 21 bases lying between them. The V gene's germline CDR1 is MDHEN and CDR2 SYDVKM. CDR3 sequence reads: CASRPPDPALANEQFF. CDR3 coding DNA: TGTGCCAGCAGACCTCCGGACCCCGCCCTAGCCAATGAGCAGTTCTTC.

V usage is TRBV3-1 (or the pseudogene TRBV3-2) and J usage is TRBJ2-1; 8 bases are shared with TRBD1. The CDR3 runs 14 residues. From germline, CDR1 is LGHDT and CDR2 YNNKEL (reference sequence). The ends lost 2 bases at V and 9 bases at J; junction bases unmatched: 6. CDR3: CASSQFQGAGEQFF. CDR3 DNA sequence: TGTGCCAGCAGCCAATTCCAGGGGGCAGGTGAGCAGTTCTTC.

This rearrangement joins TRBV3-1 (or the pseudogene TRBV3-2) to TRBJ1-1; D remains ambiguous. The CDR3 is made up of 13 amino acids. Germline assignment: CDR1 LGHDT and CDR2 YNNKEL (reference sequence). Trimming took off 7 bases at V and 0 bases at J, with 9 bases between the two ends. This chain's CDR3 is CASTPPMNTEAFF. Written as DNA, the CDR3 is TGTGCCAGCACCCCCCCCATGAACACTGAAGCTTTCTTT.

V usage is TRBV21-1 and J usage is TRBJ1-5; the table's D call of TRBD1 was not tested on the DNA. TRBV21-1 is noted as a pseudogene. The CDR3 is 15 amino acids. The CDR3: CASSKGQGSNQPQHF. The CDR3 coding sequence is TGTGCCAGCAGCAAGGGACAGGGTAGCAATCAGCCCCAGCATTTT.

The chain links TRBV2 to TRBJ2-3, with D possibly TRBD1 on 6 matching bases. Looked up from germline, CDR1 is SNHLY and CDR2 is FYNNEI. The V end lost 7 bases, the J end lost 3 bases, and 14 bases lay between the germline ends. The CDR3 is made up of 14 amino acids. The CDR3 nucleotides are TGTGCCAGCAACGTTGCAGGGGTGACAGATACGCAGTATTTT. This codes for CASNVAGVTDTQYF.

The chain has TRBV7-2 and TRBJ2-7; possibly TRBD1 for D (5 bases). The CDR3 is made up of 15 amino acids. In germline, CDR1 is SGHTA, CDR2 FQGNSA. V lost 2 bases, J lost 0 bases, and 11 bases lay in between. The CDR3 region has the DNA TGTGCCAGCAGCTTACAGGGCTCAAGCTCCTACGAGCAGTACTTC. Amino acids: CASSLQGSSSYEQYF.

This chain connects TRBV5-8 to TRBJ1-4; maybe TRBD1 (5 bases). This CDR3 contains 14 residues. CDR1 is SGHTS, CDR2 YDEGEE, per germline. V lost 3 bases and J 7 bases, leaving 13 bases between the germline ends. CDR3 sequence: CASSSGQAGEKLFF. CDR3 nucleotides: TGTGCCAGCAGCTCTGGACAAGCGGGTGAAAAACTGTTTTTT.

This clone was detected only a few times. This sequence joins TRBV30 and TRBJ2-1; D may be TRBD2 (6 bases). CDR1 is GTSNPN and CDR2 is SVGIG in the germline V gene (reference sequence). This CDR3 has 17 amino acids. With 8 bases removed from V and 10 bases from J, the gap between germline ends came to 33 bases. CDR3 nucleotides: TGTGCCGGTCAGGGATCTCGCGACTGGAGGCCACGGGGGGAGCAGTTCTTC. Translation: CAGQGSRDWRPRGEQFF.

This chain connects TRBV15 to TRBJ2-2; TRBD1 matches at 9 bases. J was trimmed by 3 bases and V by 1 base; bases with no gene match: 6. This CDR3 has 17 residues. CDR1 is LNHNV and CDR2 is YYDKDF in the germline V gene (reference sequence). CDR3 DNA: TGTGCCACCAGCAGAGTGGGGGACAGGGTGCACACCGGGGAGCTGTTTTTT. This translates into CATSRVGDRVHTGELFF.

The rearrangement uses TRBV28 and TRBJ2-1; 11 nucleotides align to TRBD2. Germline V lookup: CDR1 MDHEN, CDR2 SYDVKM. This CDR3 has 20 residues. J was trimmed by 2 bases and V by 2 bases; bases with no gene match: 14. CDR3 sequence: CASSLGWGTSGAGPYNEQFF. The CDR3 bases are TGTGCCAGCAGTTTAGGTTGGGGGACTAGCGGCGCAGGGCCCTACAATGAGCAGTTCTTC.

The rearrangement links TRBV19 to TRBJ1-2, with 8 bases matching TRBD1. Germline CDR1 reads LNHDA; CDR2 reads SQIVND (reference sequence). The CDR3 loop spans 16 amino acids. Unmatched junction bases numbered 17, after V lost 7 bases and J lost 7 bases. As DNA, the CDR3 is TGTGCCAGTACCGATCCCAGCTCAGGGCAGGGGGCTGGCTACACCTTC. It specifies CASTDPSSGQGAGYTF.

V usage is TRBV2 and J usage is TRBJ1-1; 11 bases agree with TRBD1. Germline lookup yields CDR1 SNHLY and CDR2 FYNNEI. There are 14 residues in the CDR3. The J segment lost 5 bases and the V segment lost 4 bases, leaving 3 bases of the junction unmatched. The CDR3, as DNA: TGTGCCAGCAGTGGAGGGACAGGGGGGACTGAAGCTTTCTTT. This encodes CASSGGTGGTEAFF.

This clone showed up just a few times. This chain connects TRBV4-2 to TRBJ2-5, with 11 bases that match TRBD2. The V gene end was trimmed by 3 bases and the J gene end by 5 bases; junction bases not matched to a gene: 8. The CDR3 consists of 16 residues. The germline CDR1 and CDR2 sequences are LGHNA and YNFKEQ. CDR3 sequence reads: CASSQSSGRNGETQYF. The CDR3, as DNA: TGTGCCAGCAGCCAGTCTAGCGGGAGGAACGGGGAGACCCAGTACTTC.

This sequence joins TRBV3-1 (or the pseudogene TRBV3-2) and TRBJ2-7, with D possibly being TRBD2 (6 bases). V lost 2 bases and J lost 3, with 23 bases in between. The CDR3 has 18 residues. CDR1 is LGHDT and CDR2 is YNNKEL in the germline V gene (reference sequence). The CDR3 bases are TGTGCCAGCAGCCAACAAATCGGGGTAGCGGTGACGATCTACGAGCAGTACTTC. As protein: CASSQQIGVAVTIYEQYF.

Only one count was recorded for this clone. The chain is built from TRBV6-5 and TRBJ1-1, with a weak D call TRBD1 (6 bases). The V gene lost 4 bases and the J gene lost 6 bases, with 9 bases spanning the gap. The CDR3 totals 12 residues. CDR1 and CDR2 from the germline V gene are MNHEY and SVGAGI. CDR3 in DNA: TGTGCCAGCAGTTCGACAGGTTCTGAAGCTTTCTTT. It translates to CASSSTGSEAFF.